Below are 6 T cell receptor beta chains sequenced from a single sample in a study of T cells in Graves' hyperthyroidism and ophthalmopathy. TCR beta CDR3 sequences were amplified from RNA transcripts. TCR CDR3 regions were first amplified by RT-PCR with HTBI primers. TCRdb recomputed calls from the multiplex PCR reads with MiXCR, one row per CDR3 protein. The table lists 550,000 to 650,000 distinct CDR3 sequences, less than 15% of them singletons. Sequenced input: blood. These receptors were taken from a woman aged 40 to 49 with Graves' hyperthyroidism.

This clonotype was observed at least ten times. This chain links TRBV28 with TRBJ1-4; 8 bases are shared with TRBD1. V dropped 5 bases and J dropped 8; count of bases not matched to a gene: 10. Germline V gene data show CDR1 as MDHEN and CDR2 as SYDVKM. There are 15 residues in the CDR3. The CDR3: CASSHRTGWGEKLFF. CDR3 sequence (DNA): TGTGCCAGCAGTCACCGGACAGGGTGGGGCGAAAAACTGTTTTTT.

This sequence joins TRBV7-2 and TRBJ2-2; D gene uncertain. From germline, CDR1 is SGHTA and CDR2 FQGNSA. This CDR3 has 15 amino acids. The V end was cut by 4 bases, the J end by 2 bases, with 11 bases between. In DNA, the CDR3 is TGTGCCAGCAGCTCCTGGACGGCTAACACCGGGGAGCTGTTTTTT. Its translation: CASSSWTANTGELFF.

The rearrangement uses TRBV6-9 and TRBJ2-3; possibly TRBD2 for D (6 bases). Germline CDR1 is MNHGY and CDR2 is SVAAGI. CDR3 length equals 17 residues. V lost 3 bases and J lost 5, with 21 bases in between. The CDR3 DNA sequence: TGTGCCAGCAGTTACTCGAAAACGGGAGCCGGAATAGATACGCAGTATTTT. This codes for CASSYSKTGAGIDTQYF.

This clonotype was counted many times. The CDR3: CASSPKRPDRGNNEKLFF. The DNA of the CDR3 is TGTGCCAGCAGTCCCAAACGTCCGGACCGGGGTAATAATGAAAAACTGTTTTTT. The chain uses TRBV6-1 and TRBJ1-4; no reliable D call. The CDR3 sequence is 18 residues long. V was pared by 5 bases and J by 4 bases, with 23 bases between. Germline CDR1 and CDR2: MNHNS and SASEGT.

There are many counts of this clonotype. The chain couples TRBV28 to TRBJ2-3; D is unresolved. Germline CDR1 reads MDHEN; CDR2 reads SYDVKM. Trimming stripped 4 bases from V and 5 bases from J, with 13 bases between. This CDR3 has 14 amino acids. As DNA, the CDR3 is TGTGCCAGCAGTTCTTTAATGTCGGGAGATACGCAGTATTTT. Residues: CASSSLMSGDTQYF.

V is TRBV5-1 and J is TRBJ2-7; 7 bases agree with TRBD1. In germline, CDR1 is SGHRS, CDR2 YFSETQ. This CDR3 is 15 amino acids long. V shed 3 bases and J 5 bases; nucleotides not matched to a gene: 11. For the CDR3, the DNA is TGCGCCAGCAGCTACCAGGGGGACAAGGGACACGAGCAGTACTTC. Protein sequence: CASSYQGDKGHEQYF.